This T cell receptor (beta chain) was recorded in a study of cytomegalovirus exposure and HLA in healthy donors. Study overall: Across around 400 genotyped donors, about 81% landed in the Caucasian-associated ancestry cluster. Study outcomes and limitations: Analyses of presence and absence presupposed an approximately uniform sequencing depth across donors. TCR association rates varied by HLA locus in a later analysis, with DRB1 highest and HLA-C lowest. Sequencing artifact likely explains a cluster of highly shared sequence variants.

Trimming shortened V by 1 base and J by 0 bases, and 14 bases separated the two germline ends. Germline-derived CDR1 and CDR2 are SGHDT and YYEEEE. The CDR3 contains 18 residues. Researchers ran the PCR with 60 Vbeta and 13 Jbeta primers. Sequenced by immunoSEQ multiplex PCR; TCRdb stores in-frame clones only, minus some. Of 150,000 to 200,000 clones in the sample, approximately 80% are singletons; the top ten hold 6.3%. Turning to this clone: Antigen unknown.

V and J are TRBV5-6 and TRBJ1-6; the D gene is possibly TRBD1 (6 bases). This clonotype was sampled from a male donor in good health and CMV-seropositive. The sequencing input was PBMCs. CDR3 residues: CASSLWQGPGSYNSPLHF. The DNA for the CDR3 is TGTGCCAGCAGCTTGTGGCAGGGGCCCGGCTCCTATAATTCACCCCTCCACTTT.